The 6 T cell receptor beta chains below come from one sample, sequenced in a study of OX40 agonist ivuxolimab in advanced cancers. Profiled with immunoSEQ multiplex PCR; TCRdb holds only in-frame clones, not every one. Among tens of thousands of clones listed, 84% were seen once. The sequencing used CD4+ or CD8+ T cells sorted from blood, collected in a trial of the OX40 agonist ivuxolimab. The receptors stem from an adult with an advanced solid tumor such as melanoma, head and neck, liver or kidney cancer.

This clone appeared a few times. The rearrangement joins TRBV5-4 to TRBJ2-1, with 7 bases identical to TRBD2. The CDR3 is made up of 15 amino acids. Germline lookup yields CDR1 SGHNT and CDR2 YYREEE (reference sequence). With V trimmed by 4 bases and J by 2 bases, 6 bases remained unmatched. CDR3 DNA sequence: TGTGCCAGCAGCCCGGGACTATCCACCTACAATGAGCAGTTCTTC. Amino acid sequence: CASSPGLSTYNEQFF.

This clone showed up just a few times. The V and J genes are TRBV6-1 and TRBJ2-2; no definite D call. The germline CDR1 and CDR2 sequences are MNHNS and SASEGT. The CDR3 is made up of 12 amino acids. V was pared by 6 bases and J by 6 bases, with 8 bases between. CDR3: CASRDNAGELFF. The CDR3 DNA is TGTGCCAGCAGAGATAACGCCGGGGAGCTGTTTTTT.

The V call is TRBV6-6, the J call TRBJ2-3, with D hard to call. This CDR3 spans 13 amino acids. The germline V gene has CDR1 MNHNY and CDR2 SVGAGI (reference sequence). V was trimmed by 0 bases and J by 4 bases, leaving 5 bases between them. As DNA, the CDR3 is TGTGCCAGCAGTTACTCTCTCTCAGATACGCAGTATTTT. Translation: CASSYSLSDTQYF.

CDR3 sequence: CASSYDRAGQPQHF. CDR3 nucleotides: TGTGCCAGCAGCTACGACAGGGCGGGGCAGCCCCAGCATTTT. V is TRBV5-8 and J is TRBJ1-5; 7 positions agree with TRBD1. CDR1 is SGHTS and CDR2 is YDEGEE in the germline V gene. The length of the CDR3 is 14 residues. V gave up 3 bases and J gave up 7 bases; unmatched junction bases: 7.

The chain recombines TRBV29-1 with TRBJ1-6, with D uncertain. This CDR3 is built from 14 residues. V was trimmed by 6 bases and J by 7 bases, leaving 16 bases between them. CDR1 and CDR2 (germline): SQVTM, ANQGSEA. Here the CDR3 DNA reads TGCAGCGTGAGGCTGTCAGGCCTAAATTCACCCCTCCACTTT. Encoded protein: CSVRLSGLNSPLHF.

The rearrangement links TRBV7-2 to TRBJ2-5; possibly TRBD2 for D (5 bases). The CDR3 consists of 12 residues. CDR1 is SGHTA, CDR2 FQGNSA, per germline. Trimming stripped 8 bases from V and 0 bases from J, with 7 bases between. In nucleotides, the CDR3 is TGTGCCAGCGGCGGGTACCAAGAGACCCAGTACTTC. Its protein product is CASGGYQETQYF.